The clone carrying this T cell receptor (beta chain) showed up many times. Using its own MiXCR run on the 5' RACE reads, TCRdb lists one record per CDR3 protein. The sample comprises around 300,000 distinct CDR3 sequences, approximately 4.5% of which are singletons, and 15% to 20% rests with the top ten. The data are from a study of T cells after yellow fever vaccination. Material: PBMCs, obtained 15 days after the yellow fever booster vaccination. This TCR derives from a man younger than 35 who received the YFV17D yellow fever vaccine.

The CDR3 is CASSVGSNSPLHF. CDR3 nucleotide sequence: TGTGCCAGCAGCGTAGGTAGTAATTCACCCCTCCACTTT. V gene TRBV9 combines with J gene TRBJ1-6; the D is unclear. This CDR3 is 13 amino acids long. Germline V lookup: CDR1 SGDLS, CDR2 YYNGEE. Between the trimmed V and J ends, which lost 0 bases and 6 bases, there was a span of 4 bases.